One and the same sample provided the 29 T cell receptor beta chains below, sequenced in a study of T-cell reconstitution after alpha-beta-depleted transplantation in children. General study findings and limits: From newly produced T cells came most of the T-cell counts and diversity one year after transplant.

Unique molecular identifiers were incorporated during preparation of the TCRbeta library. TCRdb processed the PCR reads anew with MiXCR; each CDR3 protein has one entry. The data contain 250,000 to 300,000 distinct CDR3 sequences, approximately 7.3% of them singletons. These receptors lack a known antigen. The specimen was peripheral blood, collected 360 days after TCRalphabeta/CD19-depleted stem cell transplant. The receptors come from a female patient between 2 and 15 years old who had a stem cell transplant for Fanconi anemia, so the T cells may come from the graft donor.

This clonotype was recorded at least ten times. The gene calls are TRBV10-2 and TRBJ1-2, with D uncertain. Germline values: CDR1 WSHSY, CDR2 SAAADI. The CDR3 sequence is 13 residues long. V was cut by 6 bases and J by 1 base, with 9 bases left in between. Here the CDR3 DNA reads TGCGCCAGCAGGGTATCACTTAACTATGGCTACACCTTC. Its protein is CASRVSLNYGYTF.

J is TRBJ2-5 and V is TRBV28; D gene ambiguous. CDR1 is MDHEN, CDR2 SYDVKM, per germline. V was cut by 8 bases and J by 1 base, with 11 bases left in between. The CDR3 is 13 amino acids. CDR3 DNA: TGTGCCAGCTCTGCCTGGTCCCAAGAGACCCAGTACTTC. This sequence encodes CASSAWSQETQYF.

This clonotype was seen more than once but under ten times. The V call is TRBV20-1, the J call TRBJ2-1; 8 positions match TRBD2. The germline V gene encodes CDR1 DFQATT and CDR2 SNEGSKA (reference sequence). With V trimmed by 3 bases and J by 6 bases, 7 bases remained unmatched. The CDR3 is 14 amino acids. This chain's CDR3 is CSASGGALSNEQFF. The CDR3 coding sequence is TGCAGTGCTAGCGGGGGGGCCCTTTCCAATGAGCAGTTCTTC.

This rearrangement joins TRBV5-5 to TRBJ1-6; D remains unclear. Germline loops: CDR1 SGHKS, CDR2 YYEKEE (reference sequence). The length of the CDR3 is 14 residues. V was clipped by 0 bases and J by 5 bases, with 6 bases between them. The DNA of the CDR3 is TGTGCCAGCAGCTTGGTCGTGAATAATTCACCCCTCCACTTT. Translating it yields CASSLVVNNSPLHF.

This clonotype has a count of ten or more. The CDR3 sequence is CSASLDSYEQYF. The CDR3 region has the DNA TGCAGTGCTAGCCTCGACAGTTACGAGCAGTACTTC. The chain combines TRBV20-1 with TRBJ2-7; the D gene is possibly TRBD1 (5 bases). Germline values: CDR1 DFQATT, CDR2 SNEGSKA (reference sequence). Trimming removed 3 bases at V and 4 bases at J, with 10 bases between. The CDR3 totals 12 residues.

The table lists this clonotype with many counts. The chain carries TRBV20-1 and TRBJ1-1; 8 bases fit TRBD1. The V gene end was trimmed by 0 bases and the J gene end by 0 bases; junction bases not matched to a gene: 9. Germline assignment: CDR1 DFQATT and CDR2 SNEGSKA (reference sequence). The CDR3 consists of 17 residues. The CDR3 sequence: CSARETLGQEMNTEAFF. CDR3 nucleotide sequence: TGCAGTGCTAGAGAAACTTTGGGACAGGAGATGAACACTGAAGCTTTCTTT.

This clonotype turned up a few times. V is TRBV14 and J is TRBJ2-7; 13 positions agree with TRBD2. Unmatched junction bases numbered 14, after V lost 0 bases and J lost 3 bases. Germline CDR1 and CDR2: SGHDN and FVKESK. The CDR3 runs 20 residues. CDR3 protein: CASSQDWGTSGTNRRYEQYF. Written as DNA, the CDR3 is TGTGCCAGCAGCCAAGATTGGGGGACTAGCGGGACGAACCGTCGCTACGAGCAGTACTTC. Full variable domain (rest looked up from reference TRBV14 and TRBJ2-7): EAGVTQFPSHSVIEKGQTVTLRCDPISGHDNLYWYRRVMGKEIKFLLHFVKESKQDESGMPNNRFLAERTGGTYSTLKVQPAELEDSGVYFCASSQDWGTSGTNRRYEQYFGPGTRLTVT.

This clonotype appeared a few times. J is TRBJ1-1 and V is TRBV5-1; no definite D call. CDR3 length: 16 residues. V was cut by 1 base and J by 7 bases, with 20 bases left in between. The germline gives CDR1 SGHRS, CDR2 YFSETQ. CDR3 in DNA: TGCGCCAGCAGCTTGTTGGTGGGCGGACCGCGAGATGAAGCTTTCTTT. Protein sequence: CASSLLVGGPRDEAFF.

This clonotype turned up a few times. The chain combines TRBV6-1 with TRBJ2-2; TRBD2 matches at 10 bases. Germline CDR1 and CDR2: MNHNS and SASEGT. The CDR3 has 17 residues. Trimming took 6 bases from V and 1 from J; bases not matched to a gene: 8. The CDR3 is CASSSMLAGVNTGELFF. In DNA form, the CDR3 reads TGTGCCAGCAGCTCGATGCTAGCGGGGGTGAACACCGGGGAGCTGTTTTTT.

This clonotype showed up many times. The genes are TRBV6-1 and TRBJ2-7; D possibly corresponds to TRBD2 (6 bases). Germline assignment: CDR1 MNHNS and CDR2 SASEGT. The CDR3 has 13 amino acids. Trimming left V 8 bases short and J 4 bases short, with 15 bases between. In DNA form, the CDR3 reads TGTGCCAGCTTAAGGCGGGGTGGGTACGAGCAGTACTTC. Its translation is CASLRRGGYEQYF.

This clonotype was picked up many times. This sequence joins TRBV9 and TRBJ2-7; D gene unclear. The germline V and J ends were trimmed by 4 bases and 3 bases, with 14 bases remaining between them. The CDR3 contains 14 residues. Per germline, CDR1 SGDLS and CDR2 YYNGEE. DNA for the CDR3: TGTGCCAGCAGCCCCAGGACCGCCCACTACGAGCAGTACTTC. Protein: CASSPRTAHYEQYF.

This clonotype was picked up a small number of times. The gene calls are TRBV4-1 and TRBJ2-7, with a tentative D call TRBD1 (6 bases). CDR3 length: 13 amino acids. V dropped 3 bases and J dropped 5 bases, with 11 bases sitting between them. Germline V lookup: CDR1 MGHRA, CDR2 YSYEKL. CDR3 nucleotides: TGCGCCAGCAGCCAGCTCAGGGGCCACGAGCAGTACTTC. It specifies CASSQLRGHEQYF.

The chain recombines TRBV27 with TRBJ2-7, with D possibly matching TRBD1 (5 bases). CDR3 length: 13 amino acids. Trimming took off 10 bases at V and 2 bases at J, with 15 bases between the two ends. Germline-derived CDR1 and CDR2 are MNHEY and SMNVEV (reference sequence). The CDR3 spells CATRTGHAYEQYF. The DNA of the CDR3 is TGTGCCACCAGAACAGGACACGCCTACGAGCAGTACTTC.

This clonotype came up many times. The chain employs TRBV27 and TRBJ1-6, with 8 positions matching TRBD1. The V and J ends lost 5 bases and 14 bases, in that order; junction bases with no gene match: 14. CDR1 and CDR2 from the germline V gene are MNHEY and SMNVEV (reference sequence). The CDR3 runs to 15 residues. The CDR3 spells CASSVMTGAQEALHF. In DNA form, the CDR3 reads TGTGCCAGCAGTGTGATGACAGGGGCCCAGGAGGCCCTCCACTTT.

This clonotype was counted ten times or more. The DNA of the CDR3 is TGCGCCAGCAGTGAGTCCGGGAACACCGGGGAGCTGTTTTTT. This sequence encodes CASSESGNTGELFF. The chain couples TRBV10-1 to TRBJ2-2; no clear D. V gave up 0 bases and J gave up 1 base, with 3 bases separating them. The CDR3 is made up of 14 amino acids. Germline CDR1 is WNHNN and CDR2 is SYGVQD (reference sequence).

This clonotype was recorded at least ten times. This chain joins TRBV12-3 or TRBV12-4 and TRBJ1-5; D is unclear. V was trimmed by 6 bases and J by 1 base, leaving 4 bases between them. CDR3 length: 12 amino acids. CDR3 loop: CASRSSNQPQHF. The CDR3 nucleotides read TGTGCCAGCAGGTCCAGCAATCAGCCCCAGCATTTT.

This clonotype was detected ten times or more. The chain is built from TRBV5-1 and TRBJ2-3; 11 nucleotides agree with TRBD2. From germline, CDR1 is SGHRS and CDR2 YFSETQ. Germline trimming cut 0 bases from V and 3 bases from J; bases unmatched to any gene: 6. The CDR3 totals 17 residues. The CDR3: CASSLALAGVSTDTQYF. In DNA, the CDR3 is TGCGCCAGCAGCTTGGCACTAGCGGGAGTTAGTACAGATACGCAGTATTTT.

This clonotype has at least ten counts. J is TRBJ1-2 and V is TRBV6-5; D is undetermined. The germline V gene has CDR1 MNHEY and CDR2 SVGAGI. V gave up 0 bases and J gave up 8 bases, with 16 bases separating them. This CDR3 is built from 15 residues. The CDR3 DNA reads TGTGCCAGCAGTTACTCGATTGTCTCTAGGGTAGGCTACACCTTC. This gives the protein CASSYSIVSRVGYTF.

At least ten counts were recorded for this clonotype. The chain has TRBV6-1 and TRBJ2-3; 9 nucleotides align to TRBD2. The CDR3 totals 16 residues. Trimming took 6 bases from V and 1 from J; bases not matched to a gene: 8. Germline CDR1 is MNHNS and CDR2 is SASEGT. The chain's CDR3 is CASRVAGAGGTDTQYF. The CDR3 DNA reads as TGTGCCAGCAGAGTAGCGGGGGCGGGAGGCACAGATACGCAGTATTTT.

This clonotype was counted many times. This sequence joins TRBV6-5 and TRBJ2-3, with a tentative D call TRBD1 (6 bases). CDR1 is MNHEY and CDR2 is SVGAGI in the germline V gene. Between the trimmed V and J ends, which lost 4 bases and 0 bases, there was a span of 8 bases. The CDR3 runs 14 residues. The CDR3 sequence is CASSFGQSTDTQYF. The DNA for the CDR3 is TGTGCCAGCAGTTTTGGACAGAGCACAGATACGCAGTATTTT.

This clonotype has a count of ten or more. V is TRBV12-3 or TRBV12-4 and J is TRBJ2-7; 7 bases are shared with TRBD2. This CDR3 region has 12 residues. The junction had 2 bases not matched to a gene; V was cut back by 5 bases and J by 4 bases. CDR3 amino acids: CASSPGGYEQYF. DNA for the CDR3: TGTGCCAGCAGTCCGGGGGGATACGAGCAGTACTTC.

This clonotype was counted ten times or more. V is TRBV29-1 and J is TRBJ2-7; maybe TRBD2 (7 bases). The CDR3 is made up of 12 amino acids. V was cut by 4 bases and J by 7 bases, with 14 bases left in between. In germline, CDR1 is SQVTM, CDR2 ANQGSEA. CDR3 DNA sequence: TGCAGCGTTGGGGGGGGCCCCCAGGAGCAGTACTTC. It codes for CSVGGGPQEQYF.

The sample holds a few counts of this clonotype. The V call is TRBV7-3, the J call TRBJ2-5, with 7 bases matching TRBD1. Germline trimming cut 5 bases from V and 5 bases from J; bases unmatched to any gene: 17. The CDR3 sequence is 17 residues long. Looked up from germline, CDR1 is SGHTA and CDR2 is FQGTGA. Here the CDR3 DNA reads TGTGCCAGCAGCCCGGGGCCGACAGGGCCGAAGGGGGAGACCCAGTACTTC. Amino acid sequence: CASSPGPTGPKGETQYF.

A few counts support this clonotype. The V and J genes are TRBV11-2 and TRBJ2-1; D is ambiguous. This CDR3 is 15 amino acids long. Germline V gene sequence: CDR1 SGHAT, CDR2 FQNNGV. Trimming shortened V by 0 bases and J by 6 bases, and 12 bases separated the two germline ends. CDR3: CASSLDLFVGNEQFF. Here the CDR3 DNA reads TGTGCCAGCAGCTTAGATCTCTTCGTGGGCAATGAGCAGTTCTTC.

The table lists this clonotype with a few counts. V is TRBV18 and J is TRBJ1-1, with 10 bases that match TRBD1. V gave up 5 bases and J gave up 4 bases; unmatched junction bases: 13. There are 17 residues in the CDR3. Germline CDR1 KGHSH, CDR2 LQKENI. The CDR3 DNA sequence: TGTGCCAGCTCAAGAAGGGACAGGGGTGTTAAGAGCACTGAAGCTTTCTTT. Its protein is CASSRRDRGVKSTEAFF.

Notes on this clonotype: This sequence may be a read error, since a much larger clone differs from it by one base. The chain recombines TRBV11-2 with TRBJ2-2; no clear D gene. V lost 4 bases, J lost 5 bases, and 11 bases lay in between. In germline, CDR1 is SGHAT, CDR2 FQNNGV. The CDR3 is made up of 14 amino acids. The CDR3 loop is CASSWVSRTGELFF. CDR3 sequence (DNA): TGTGCCAGCAGCTGGGTTAGCCGGACCGGGGAGCTGTTTTTT.

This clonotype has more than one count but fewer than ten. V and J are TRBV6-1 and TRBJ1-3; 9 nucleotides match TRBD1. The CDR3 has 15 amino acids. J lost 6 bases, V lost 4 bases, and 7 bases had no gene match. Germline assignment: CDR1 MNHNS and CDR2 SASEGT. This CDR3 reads CASSGRRDRENTIYF. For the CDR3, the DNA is TGTGCCAGCAGTGGACGCCGGGACAGGGAAAACACCATATATTTT.

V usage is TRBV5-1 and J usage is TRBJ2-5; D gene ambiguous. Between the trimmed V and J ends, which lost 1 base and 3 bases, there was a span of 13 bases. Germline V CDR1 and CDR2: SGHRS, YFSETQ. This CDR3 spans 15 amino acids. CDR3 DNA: TGCGCCAGCAGCTTGAGTCAGGCGAGAGAAGAGACCCAGTACTTC. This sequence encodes CASSLSQAREETQYF.

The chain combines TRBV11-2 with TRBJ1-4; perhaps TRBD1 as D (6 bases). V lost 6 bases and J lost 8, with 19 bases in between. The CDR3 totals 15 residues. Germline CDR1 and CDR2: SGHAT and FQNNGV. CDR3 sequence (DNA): TGTGCCAGCAGGTTGCCGAGAGGGGGAAAGGAAAAACTGTTTTTT. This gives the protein CASRLPRGGKEKLFF.